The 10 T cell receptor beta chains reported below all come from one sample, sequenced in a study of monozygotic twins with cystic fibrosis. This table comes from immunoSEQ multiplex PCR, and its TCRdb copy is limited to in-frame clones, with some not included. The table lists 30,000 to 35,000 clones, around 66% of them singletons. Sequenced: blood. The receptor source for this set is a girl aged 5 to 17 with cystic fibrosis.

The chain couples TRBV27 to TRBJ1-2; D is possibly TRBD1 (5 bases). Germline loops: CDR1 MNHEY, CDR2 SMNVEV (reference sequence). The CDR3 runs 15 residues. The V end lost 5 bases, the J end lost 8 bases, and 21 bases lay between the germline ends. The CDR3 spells CASSLQGGDSGGYTF. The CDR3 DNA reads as TGTGCCAGCAGTCTCCAGGGAGGGGATAGTGGGGGCTACACCTTC.

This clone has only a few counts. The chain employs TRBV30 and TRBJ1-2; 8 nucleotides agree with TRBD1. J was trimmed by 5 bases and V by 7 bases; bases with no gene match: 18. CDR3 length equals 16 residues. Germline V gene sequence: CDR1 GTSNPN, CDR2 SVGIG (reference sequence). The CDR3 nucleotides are TGTGCCTTCCGAAGGCCTCGGCTAGACAGGGGATATGGCTACACCTTC. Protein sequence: CAFRRPRLDRGYGYTF.

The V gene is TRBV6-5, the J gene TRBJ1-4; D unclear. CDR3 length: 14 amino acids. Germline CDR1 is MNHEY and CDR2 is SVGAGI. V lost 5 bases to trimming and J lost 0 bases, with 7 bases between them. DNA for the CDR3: TGTGCCAGCAGTAGCCAGGCAACTAATGAAAAACTGTTTTTT. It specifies CASSSQATNEKLFF.

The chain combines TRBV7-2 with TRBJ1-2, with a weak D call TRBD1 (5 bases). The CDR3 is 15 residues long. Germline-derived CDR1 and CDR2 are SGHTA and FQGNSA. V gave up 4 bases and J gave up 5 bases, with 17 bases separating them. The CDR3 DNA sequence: TGTGCCAGCAGCTCGAACCTACAGGATAGGTATGGCTACACCTTC. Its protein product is CASSSNLQDRYGYTF.

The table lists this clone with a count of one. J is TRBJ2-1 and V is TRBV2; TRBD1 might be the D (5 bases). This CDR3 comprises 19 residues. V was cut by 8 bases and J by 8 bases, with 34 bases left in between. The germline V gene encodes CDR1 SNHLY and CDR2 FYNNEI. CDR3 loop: CASRVGWTSEVFGFYEQFF. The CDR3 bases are TGTGCCAGCCGAGTCGGCTGGACATCTGAAGTCTTCGGGTTCTATGAGCAGTTCTTC.

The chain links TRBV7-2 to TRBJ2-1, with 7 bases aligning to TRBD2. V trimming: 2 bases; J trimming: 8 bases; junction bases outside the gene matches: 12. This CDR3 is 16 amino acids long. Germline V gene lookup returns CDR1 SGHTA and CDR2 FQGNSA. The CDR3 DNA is TGTGCCAGCAGCTTAAGACTAGCTCAGCCTTGGGATGAGCAGTTCTTC. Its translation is CASSLRLAQPWDEQFF.

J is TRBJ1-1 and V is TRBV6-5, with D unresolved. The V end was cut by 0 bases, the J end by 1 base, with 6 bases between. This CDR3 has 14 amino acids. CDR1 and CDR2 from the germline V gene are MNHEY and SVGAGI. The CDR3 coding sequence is TGTGCCAGCAGTTACTCGATAGAGAACACTGAAGCTTTCTTT. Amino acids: CASSYSIENTEAFF.

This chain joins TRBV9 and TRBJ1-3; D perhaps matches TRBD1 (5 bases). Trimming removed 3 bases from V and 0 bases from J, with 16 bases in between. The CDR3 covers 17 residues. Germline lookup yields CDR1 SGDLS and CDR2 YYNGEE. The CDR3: CASSGRDAFLSGNTIYF. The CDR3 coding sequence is TGTGCCAGCAGCGGAAGGGACGCCTTTCTCTCTGGAAACACCATATATTTT.

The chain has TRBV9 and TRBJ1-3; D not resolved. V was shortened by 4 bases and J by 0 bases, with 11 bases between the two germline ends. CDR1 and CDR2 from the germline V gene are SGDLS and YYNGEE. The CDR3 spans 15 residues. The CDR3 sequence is CASSTDGYSGNTIYF. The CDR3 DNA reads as TGTGCCAGCAGCACGGACGGCTACTCTGGAAACACCATATATTTT. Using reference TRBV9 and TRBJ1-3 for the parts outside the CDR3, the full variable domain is DSGVTQTPKHLITATGQRVTLRCSPRSGDLSVYWYQQSLDQGLQFLIQYYNGEERAKGNILERFSAQQFPDLHSELNLSSLELGDSALYFCASSTDGYSGNTIYFGEGSWLTVV.

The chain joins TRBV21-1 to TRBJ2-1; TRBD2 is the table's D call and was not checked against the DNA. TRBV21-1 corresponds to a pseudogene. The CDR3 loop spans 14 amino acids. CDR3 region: CASSISGRYNEQFF. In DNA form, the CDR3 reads TGTGCCAGCAGCATCAGCGGCCGATACAATGAGCAGTTCTTC.